The rows below give T cell receptor beta chains drawn from one sample of a study of T cell changes during pregnancy in multiple sclerosis. TCRdb's table, derived via immunoSEQ multiplex PCR, lists solely in-frame clones and lacks some. The repertoire holds approximately 88,000 clones, with 92% as singletons. Sequenced material: peripheral blood, taken in the first trimester of pregnancy. These TCRs come from a female donor with multiple sclerosis, enrolled in a pregnancy study. The conserved cysteine and the conserved F or W are not part of the CDR3 here. Expanded clones are given a class, and other clones once, few, many or no size at all.

TRBV5-1	-	TRBJ2-1	ASSHRTSGSSDGHAKF
TRBV5-1	-	TRBJ2-1	ASSFRPGGPNEQF
TRBV11-2	-	TRBJ2-5	ASSSLRDSQETQY
TRBV6-1	-	TRBJ2-7	ASSRQDEQY
TRBV11-1	-	TRBJ2-3	ASSLFGQGPDTQY
TRBV27	few	TRBJ2-5	ASSFRKSGTGGLETQY
TRBV28	-	TRBJ2-1	ASSSSGRSYNEQF
TRBV7-9	-	TRBJ1-1	ASSFSVGGTEAF
TRBV5-4	-	TRBJ2-3	ASQGGGATDTQY
TRBV18	-	TRBJ2-7	ASSPLQYEQY
TRBV25-1	-	TRBJ2-1	ASTGPYNEQF
TRBV5-1	-	TRBJ2-1	ASSLTVEQF
TRBV15	-	TRBJ1-4	ATSRDSGQGREKLF
TRBV18	-	TRBJ1-2	ASSSLGTGSGYT
TRBV29-1	-	TRBJ1-5	SVVAGNQPQH
TRBV19	-	TRBJ2-7	ASSIDGTASYEQY
TRBV21-1	few	TRBJ1-5	ANGGGNQPQH
TRBV29-1	-	TRBJ1-2	SVSISGLNGYT
TRBV4-2	-	TRBJ1-1	ASKYQANTEAF
TRBV19	-	TRBJ2-1	ATLPSVAGVSNEQF
TRBV28	-	TRBJ2-1	ASMRGGVNEQF
TRBV6-6	once	TRBJ2-2	ASSYTSGRATGELF
TRBV5-1	-	TRBJ1-5	ASSATGFNQPQH
TRBV19	-	TRBJ1-3	ASSSEIWGGGNTIY
TRBV28	-	TRBJ1-2	ASSPAGPGGYYGYT
TRBV10-3	-	TRBJ2-7	ATGTVPRASYEQY
TRBV9	few	TRBJ2-1	ASSVGRAGGLWNEQF
TRBV29-1	-	TRBJ2-2	SVLWNTGELF
TRBV7-2	-	TRBJ1-2	ASSRGQGSGYT
TRBV13	-	TRBJ2-2	ASSLGAGTSTGELF
TRBV7-2	-	TRBJ2-1	ASSLAGVRYNEQF
TRBV12-5	-	TRBJ2-7	ATRQSYEQY
TRBV28	-	TRBJ2-4	ASSGQGGSGKNIQY
TRBV7-9	-	TRBJ1-2	ASSSGQTAYT
TRBV5-4	-	TRBJ2-7	ASSELVRGEQY
TRBV9	once	TRBJ2-1	ASSSGMGREVRNEQF
TRBV19	-	TRBJ2-3	ASANGGSHTDTQY
TRBV5-6	-	TRBJ2-3	ASSLISDTQY
TRBV4-1	-	TRBJ2-3	ASSQDLGAGVVTDTQY
TRBV29-1	-	TRBJ2-5	SVEGGTDSNLGETQY
TRBV7-2	-	TRBJ2-2	ASSLWTGASGELF
TRBV2	-	TRBJ2-7	ASSGPNYEQY
TRBV29-1	-	TRBJ2-1	SVVELRAPREQF
TRBV2	-	TRBJ2-3	ASLTSGSGPDTQY
TRBV6-4	-	TRBJ1-2	ASSEGLNYGYT
TRBV29-1	-	TRBJ2-3	SGWGVSTDTQY
TRBV15	-	TRBJ2-3	ATSVGTSGNTDTQY
TRBV9	-	TRBJ2-3	ASSVGGRVTDTQY
TRBV7-9	-	TRBJ2-5	ASSVGQDQETQY
TRBV9	once	TRBJ2-7	ASSAGGLAGVYEQY
TRBV11-1	-	TRBJ2-3	ASSPRLAGGPGDTQY
TRBV28	-	TRBJ2-2	ASRTTGELF
TRBV27	-	TRBJ2-7	ASSITGPRSSYEQY
TRBV19	-	TRBJ1-1	ASWTGEIVNGEAF
TRBV28	few	TRBJ1-1	ASNLLTGGNTEAF
TRBV28	-	TRBJ1-2	ASSLGVGRHT
TRBV6-1	-	TRBJ2-2	ASSEFSSGRVLNRELF
TRBV7-9	-	TRBJ2-3	ASSRGLAGGRQY